The TCR beta chain described here comes from a study of beta chain features in type 1 diabetes listed by TCRdb under 2018. Context from the whole study: Mean age, gender distribution, total cell number and subset yield were not different between patients and healthy donors. A total of some 100,000,000 sorted cells were examined across all samples, and a strong correlation was observed between cell number per subset and RNA yield. Whereas all 30 or so donors provided naive and central memory subsets, regulatory and stem cell-like memory subsets were isolated from just 8 patients and about 8 healthy donors. In the study, TCRB repertoires of sorted circulating CD4+ T cell subsets from recently diagnosed type 1 diabetes patients were compared with those of matched healthy donors. What the authors observed across the whole study: Sequencing cDNA rather than genomic DNA could over-represent highly expressing activated cells, although activation and CD3 levels did not differ between groups. The naive, central memory and regulatory TCRB repertoires appeared to resemble one another more closely among patients than among healthy donors. At VDJ recombination sites, patients with type 1 diabetes made fewer insertions and deleted more nucleotides, a pattern implying thymic rearrangement abnormalities. PCR might favor shorter templates, but patient and control samples were amplified and corrected together, so any skew would affect both groups equally. Type 1 diabetes patients showed a moderate but significant shortening of TCRB CDR3 length in all four CD4+ subsets. Because the HLA sub-analyses included only small numbers of individuals, any influence of HLA type on TCRB rearrangement was left unresolved.

The CDR3, cysteine through phenylalanine, is 13 amino acids long. CDR3 DNA only is kept here, 39 bases in frame from base 1. Based on the germline V gene, the CDR1 and CDR2 sequences are SGHRS and YFSETQ. V sheds 6 bases and J sheds 0 bases, leaving 9 bases between their ends. Each donor gave one peripheral blood draw, averaging roughly 120 mL, which was collected into heparinised tubes. Naive, central memory, regulatory and stem cell-like memory CD4+ T cells were sorted on a BD FACSAria II using a panel including CD45RO, CCR7, CD25, CD127, CD95 and CD27. Every sorted population had a purity above 95%. PBMCs were isolated right away by Lymphoprep density gradient centrifugation and were stained directly, without culture. So that batch effects would be minimized, each experiment stained and sorted samples in pairs, pairing one healthy donor with one patient. Points on this clone: The clone's antigen remains unknown. There are no base qualities to consult, and no much larger clone falls within one base.

The entire isolated RNA was reverse transcribed using the High Capacity cDNA Reverse Transcription Kit, and thus expressed TCRB transcripts were sequenced. Deep immunoSEQ sequencing was applied to naive, central memory and regulatory T cell samples, giving an average of about 3.7 million total reads per sample. Sorted cells were lysed in RLT buffer, and RNA was extracted using DNase-treated RNeasy Micro or Mini kits according to cell number. To prevent cross-contamination, each cell subset was processed individually, whereas patient and healthy donor samples were processed jointly. TCRB sequences were amplified from cDNA with the immunoSEQ multiplex PCR, producing 87-bp fragments spanning the CDR3 region. Sequencing of the amplicons was done on the Illumina HiSeq platform. The study's own analysis went as follows. Synthetic template baselines were used to correct PCR bias computationally, reads within Hamming distance 2 were collapsed, and singletons that could not be merged were discarded. Reads were aligned to IMGT to assign V, D and J genes, CDR3 length, and insertions or deletions at six rearrangement sites. Clonotype counts were normalized to sorted cell number within each subset before computing true diversity and Gini coefficients with the tcR R package. The overlap coefficient, calculated on TCRB nucleotide sequences, was used to measure repertoire sharing. Out-of-frame TCRB sequences from naive cells were analyzed as a proxy for the pre-selection repertoire. Drawn from immuneACCESS, this table holds only the in-frame rearrangements with V and J called that TCRdb kept. Clones are partly lost; checked studies trace under half to an unresolved V gene and leave the rest unexplained. V, J and clone size derive from that table, while D and trimming were established from the DNA sequence. This sample gives 900,000 or so clones in total; about 17% of them show up just once. 0.023% of the sample is held by the ten biggest clonotypes.

Input material: naive CD4+ T cells from blood. The cell subset or site label of this sample denotes: true naive CD4+ T cells. The clonotype originates from a woman aged 18-29 years in good health. The chain uses TRBV5-1 and TRBJ1-1; TRBD1 might be the D gene, on 5 matching bases. This receptor has the CDR3 CASMGQMNTEAFF. The DNA is TGCGCCAGCATGGGGCAGATGAACACTGAAGCTTTCTTT.